This entry lists 21 T cell receptor beta chains sequenced from one sample in a study of cytomegalovirus exposure and HLA in healthy donors (dated by TCRdb to between 2016 and 2019). Library preparation employed the immunoSEQ multiplex PCR assay. A mixture of 60 forward primers for TCR Vbeta segments and 13 reverse primers for TCR Jbeta segments was used in the multiplex PCR. TCRdb carries this immuneACCESS record with in-frame sequences only. Its versions omit some clonotypes, under half of them owing to an unresolved V gene in the studies checked, with the rest unexplained. Within this sample are some 250,000 clones, with around 80% of them counted one time only. The ten biggest clones cover more than 5% of the sample. Sequencing was carried out using PBMCs. The receptor set was obtained from a woman in her thirties or forties in good health and CMV-seropositive.

The V gene is TRBV4-3, the J gene TRBJ1-2; TRBD1 matches 9 bases. The J segment lost 8 bases and the V segment lost 3 bases, leaving 10 bases of the junction unmatched. From germline, CDR1 is LGHNA and CDR2 YSLEER. CDR3 length: 15 residues. The CDR3 reads CASSQDPTGGGGYTF. DNA for the CDR3: TGCGCCAGCAGCCAGGACCCGACAGGGGGAGGAGGCTACACCTTC.

This CDR3 is CASSPQAGADTQYF. The CDR3 nucleotides are TGTGCCAGCAGCCCCCAGGCGGGAGCCGATACGCAGTATTTT. The chain couples TRBV7-2 to TRBJ2-3; TRBD2 agrees at 7 bases. CDR3 length: 14 residues. CDR1 is SGHTA and CDR2 is FQGNSA in the germline V gene. The J segment lost 6 bases and the V segment lost 5 bases, leaving 8 bases of the junction unmatched.

The chain combines TRBV27 with TRBJ2-1; 12 nucleotides line up with TRBD2. This CDR3 has 18 amino acids. J was trimmed by 7 bases and V by 5 bases; bases with no gene match: 15. Looked up from germline, CDR1 is MNHEY and CDR2 is SMNVEV (reference sequence). The CDR3 DNA reads TGTGCCAGCAGTGTCGGATTCGGGCTAGCGGGGGGGTCGAATGAGCAGTTCTTC. Amino acids: CASSVGFGLAGGSNEQFF.

The V and J genes are TRBV11-3 and TRBJ2-5; D remains ambiguous. V was pared by 5 bases and J by 4 bases, with 11 bases between. The CDR3 spans 13 residues. CDR1 and CDR2 (germline): SGHNT, YENEEA. The CDR3 region has the DNA TGTGCCAGCAGCCCCACAGTAACAGAGACCCAGTACTTC. It is translated as CASSPTVTETQYF.

The count of this clone is one. This rearrangement joins TRBV9 to TRBJ2-7; 9 bases are shared with TRBD2. The CDR3 length is 16 residues. V trimming: 0 bases; J trimming: 0 bases; junction bases outside the gene matches: 4. Germline V gives CDR1 SGDLS, CDR2 YYNGEE. The CDR3 nucleotides are TGTGCCAGCAGCGTAGGATGGGGACTAGCCTCCTACGAGCAGTACTTC. Translating it yields CASSVGWGLASYEQYF.

The rearrangement joins TRBV4-2 to TRBJ1-6; possibly TRBD1 for D (5 bases). The germline gives CDR1 LGHNA, CDR2 YNFKEQ. This CDR3 is 16 amino acids long. V was pared by 4 bases and J by 7 bases, with 17 bases between. The CDR3 DNA reads as TGTGCCAGCAGCCGAGAAATGGGACTTCGAAATTCACCCCTCCACTTT. Amino acid sequence: CASSREMGLRNSPLHF.

The rearrangement uses TRBV7-9 and TRBJ2-7, with D tentatively TRBD2 (5 bases). In germline, CDR1 is SEHNR, CDR2 FQNEAQ (reference sequence). V was clipped by 5 bases and J by 6 bases, with 8 bases between them. The CDR3 length is 11 residues. CDR3 sequence reads: CASSVGSEQYF. As DNA, the CDR3 is TGTGCCAGCAGCGTGGGGAGCGAGCAGTACTTC. Based on the CDR3 plus reference TRBV7-9 and TRBJ2-7, the full variable domain is DTGVSQNPRHKITKRGQNVTFRCDPISEHNRLYWYRQTLGQGPEFLTYFQNEAQLEKSRLLSDRFSAERPKGSFSTLEIQRTEQGDSAMYLCASSVGSEQYFGPGTRLTVT.

The genes are TRBV5-4 and TRBJ2-7; D perhaps matches TRBD1 (6 bases). Looked up from germline, CDR1 is SGHNT and CDR2 is YYREEE (reference sequence). The CDR3 length is 15 residues. The V end was cut by 1 base, the J end by 0 bases, with 11 bases between. The CDR3 sequence is CASSLTGIPSYEQYF. The CDR3 DNA follows: TGTGCCAGCAGCTTGACAGGGATACCCTCCTACGAGCAGTACTTC.

The chain is built from TRBV10-3 and TRBJ1-2, with D tentatively TRBD1 (5 bases). Germline V gene sequence: CDR1 ENHRY, CDR2 SYGVKD. The V and J ends lost 3 bases and 5 bases respectively, with 13 bases between them. The CDR3 covers 14 residues. DNA for the CDR3: TGTGCCATCAGTGACCTAAGGGGATCTTATGGCTACACCTTC. Translated, it gives CAISDLRGSYGYTF.

This clone was seen once. J is TRBJ2-7 and V is TRBV28; D uncertain. The V end lost 2 bases, the J end lost 5 bases, and 10 bases lay between the germline ends. This CDR3 spans 13 amino acids. Germline V lookup: CDR1 MDHEN, CDR2 SYDVKM. The CDR3: CASSLPVTHEQYF. The CDR3 DNA reads TGTGCCAGCAGTTTACCAGTCACCCACGAGCAGTACTTC.

This chain uses TRBV27 with TRBJ1-5, with 12 bases identical to TRBD1. The germline V gene has CDR1 MNHEY and CDR2 SMNVEV (reference sequence). The CDR3 has 13 residues. The ends lost 10 bases at V and 7 bases at J; junction bases unmatched: 5. DNA of the CDR3: TGTGCCACCGGGGACAGGGGGCGACAGCCCCAGCATTTT. This translates into CATGDRGRQPQHF.

V and J are TRBV7-8 and TRBJ1-5; possible D gene TRBD1, 6 bases. Germline CDR1 is SGHVS and CDR2 is FQNEAQ. The V and J ends lost 0 bases and 6 bases respectively, with 12 bases between them. The CDR3 extends over 15 amino acids. The CDR3 DNA follows: TGTGCCAGCAGCTTAGCTTTTGGACAGCCTCAGCCCCAGCATTTT. Encoded protein: CASSLAFGQPQPQHF.

The V gene is TRBV7-8, the J gene TRBJ2-1, with 8 bases that match TRBD2. Germline loops: CDR1 SGHVS, CDR2 FQNEAQ. The V segment lost 5 bases and the J segment 2 bases; nucleotides outside the gene matches: 2. This CDR3 is 14 amino acids long. The CDR3: CASSVLAAYNEQFF. CDR3 DNA sequence: TGTGCCAGCAGCGTACTAGCGGCCTACAATGAGCAGTTCTTC.

The V call is TRBV12-5, the J call TRBJ2-4, with 7 nucleotides matching TRBD1. The V segment lost 3 bases and the J segment 7 bases; nucleotides outside the gene matches: 15. The CDR3 loop spans 17 amino acids. Germline assignment: CDR1 LGHNT and CDR2 FRNRAP. CDR3 in amino acids: CASGFGSTGSPRNIQYF. CDR3 nucleotides: TGTGCTAGTGGTTTCGGTTCGACAGGGTCGCCGAGGAACATTCAGTACTTC. Looking up the rest from reference TRBV12-5 and TRBJ2-4 gives the full variable domain: DARVTQTPRHKVTEMGQEVTMRCQPILGHNTVFWYRQTMMQGLELLAYFRNRAPLDDSGMPKDRFSAEMPDATLATLKIQPSEPRDSAVYFCASGFGSTGSPRNIQYFGAGTRLSVL.

This sequence joins TRBV5-1 and TRBJ2-2; D might be TRBD1 (6 bases). The CDR3 totals 15 residues. The germline gives CDR1 SGHRS, CDR2 YFSETQ. The V end lost 0 bases, the J end lost 0 bases, and 6 bases lay between the germline ends. CDR3 nucleotides: TGCGCCAGCAGCTTGGACAGGGCGAACACCGGGGAGCTGTTTTTT. This encodes CASSLDRANTGELFF.

The V gene is TRBV25-1, the J gene TRBJ2-3, with 10 bases that match TRBD1. The germline V gene has CDR1 MGHDK and CDR2 SYGVNS. This CDR3 has 14 residues. V lost 3 bases and J lost 5; bases outside the gene matches: 2. DNA for the CDR3: TGTGCCAGCAGTGATGGGACAGGGGTAGATACGCAGTATTTT. Protein sequence: CASSDGTGVDTQYF.

The V and J genes are TRBV28 and TRBJ1-4; D is unclear. Deletions cut 6 bases from V and 12 bases from J, with 14 bases between. Germline V gene lookup returns CDR1 MDHEN and CDR2 SYDVKM. The CDR3 sequence is 12 residues long. The CDR3 DNA follows: TGTGCCAGCAGCCGAGGGCGGCAGGAACTGTTTTTT. Protein product: CASSRGRQELFF.

Note on this clone: The germline gene is not matched at one end of the junction; a read error may be the cause. The J gene is TRBJ2-7, the V gene TRBV7-9; tentative D call: TRBD1 (5 bases). The CDR3 runs to 12 residues. Per germline, CDR1 SEHNR and CDR2 FQNEAQ (reference sequence). CDR3 DNA: TGTTCCAGCCGTGACAGCTCCTACGAGCAGTACTTC. Translated, it gives CSSRDSSYEQYF. Full variable domain (outside the CDR3, taken from reference TRBV7-9 and TRBJ2-7): DTGVSQNPRHKITKRGQNVTFRCDPISEHNRLYWYRQTLGQGPEFLTYFQNEAQLEKSRLLSDRFSAERPKGSFSTLEIQRTEQGDSAMYLCSSRDSSYEQYFGPGTRLTVT.

The chain links TRBV2 to TRBJ1-2; D is perhaps TRBD1 (6 bases). Per the germline V gene, CDR1 is SNHLY and CDR2 is FYNNEI. The CDR3 loop spans 12 amino acids. Between the trimmed V and J ends, which lost 7 bases and 8 bases, there was a span of 14 bases. This CDR3 is CASTKTGNGYTF. The CDR3 bases are TGTGCCAGCACCAAAACAGGGAACGGCTACACCTTC.

The chain joins TRBV5-4 to TRBJ2-5; tentative D call: TRBD1 (6 bases). Per germline, CDR1 SGHNT and CDR2 YYREEE (reference sequence). V lost 5 bases, J lost 6 bases, and 17 bases lay in between. The CDR3 runs to 14 residues. The CDR3 DNA sequence: TGTGCCAGCAGTCCCGGGACATCCTTGCAGACCCAGTACTTC. Amino acid sequence: CASSPGTSLQTQYF.

This clone was recorded a few times. The genes are TRBV7-8 and TRBJ2-7; perhaps TRBD2 as D (7 bases). CDR1 is SGHVS, CDR2 FQNEAQ, per germline. The CDR3 runs 15 residues. V lost 5 bases to trimming and J lost 2 bases, with 16 bases between them. CDR3 DNA sequence: TGTGCCAGCAGCCGGCGGGGGCAGGGTACCTACGAGCAGTACTTC. Translating gives CASSRRGQGTYEQYF.